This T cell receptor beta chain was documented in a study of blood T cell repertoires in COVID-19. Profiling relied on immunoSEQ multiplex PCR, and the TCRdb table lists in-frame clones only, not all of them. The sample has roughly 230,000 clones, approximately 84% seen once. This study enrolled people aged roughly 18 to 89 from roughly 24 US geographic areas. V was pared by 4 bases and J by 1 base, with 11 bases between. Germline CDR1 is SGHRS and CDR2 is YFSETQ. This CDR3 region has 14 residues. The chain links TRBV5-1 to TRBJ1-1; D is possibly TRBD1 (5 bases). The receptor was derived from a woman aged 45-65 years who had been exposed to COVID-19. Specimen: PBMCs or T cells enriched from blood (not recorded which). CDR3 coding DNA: TGCGCCAGCAGCCGTGACAGTGGGAACACTGAAGCTTTCTTT. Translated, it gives CASSRDSGNTEAFF.